These 22 T cell receptor beta chains originate from one sample sequenced in a study of cytomegalovirus exposure and HLA in healthy donors. Both 60 Vbeta primers and 13 Jbeta primers went into the PCR. Data came from immunoSEQ multiplex PCR; TCRdb stores just in-frame clones and leaves some out. The sample gives roughly 110,000 clones, 76% of which show up once; approximately 12% is in the top ten. Sequenced input: PBMCs. These receptors were taken from a woman between 40 and 55 years old in good health and CMV-seropositive.

The rearrangement joins TRBV5-1 to TRBJ1-2; no reliable D call. This CDR3 contains 13 residues. V shed 4 bases and J shed 6 bases, with 13 bases lying between them. Germline lookup yields CDR1 SGHRS and CDR2 YFSETQ. The chain's CDR3 is CASSPTGGDGYTF. DNA of the CDR3: TGCGCCAGCAGCCCTACTGGCGGTGATGGCTACACCTTC.

V gene TRBV5-4 combines with J gene TRBJ1-2; 8 bases match TRBD1. Germline V gene lookup returns CDR1 SGHNT and CDR2 YYREEE (reference sequence). This CDR3 is built from 14 residues. The V and J ends lost 0 bases and 5 bases, in that order; junction bases with no gene match: 3. In nucleotides, the CDR3 is TGTGCCAGCAGCTTGGAGCAGGGGGCGTATGGCTACACCTTC. Translation: CASSLEQGAYGYTF. Complete variable domain (other parts from reference TRBV5-4 and TRBJ1-2): ETGVTQSPTHLIKTRGQQVTLRCSSQSGHNTVSWYQQALGQGPQFIFQYYREEENGRGNFPPRFSGLQFPNYSSELNVNALELDDSALYLCASSLEQGAYGYTFGSGTRLTVV.

J is TRBJ2-7 and V is TRBV6-1; 11 positions agree with TRBD1. Trimming cost V 9 bases and J 3 bases; bases outside gene matches: 1. The CDR3 contains 12 residues. From germline, CDR1 is MNHNS and CDR2 SASEGT. The CDR3 loop is CASGTGGYEQYF. The CDR3 DNA is TGTGCCAGTGGGACAGGGGGCTACGAGCAGTACTTC.

The gene calls are TRBV7-6 and TRBJ2-7, with TRBD1 as a possible D gene (6 bases). Trimming left V 5 bases short and J 3 bases short, with 17 bases between. The CDR3 sequence is 15 residues long. Germline loops: CDR1 SGHVS, CDR2 FNYEAQ. CDR3 loop: CASSALQGYFYEQYF. CDR3 nucleotide sequence: TGTGCCAGCAGCGCCCTGCAGGGGTATTTCTACGAGCAGTACTTC.

The rearrangement uses TRBV2 and TRBJ2-7; D may be TRBD2 (5 bases). The germline V gene has CDR1 SNHLY and CDR2 FYNNEI. Trimming took off 10 bases at V and 1 base at J, with 17 bases between the two ends. The CDR3 has 14 amino acids. CDR3 in DNA: TGTGCCACTGTCCGGGAACAACTGTCCTACGAGCAGTACTTC. Protein product: CATVREQLSYEQYF. Drawing the rest from reference TRBV2 and TRBJ2-7, the complete variable domain is EPEVTQTPSHQVTQMGQEVILRCVPISNHLYFYWYRQILGQKVEFLVSFYNNEISEKSEIFDDQFSVERPDGSNFTLKIRSTKLEDSAMYFCATVREQLSYEQYFGPGTRLTVT.

This clone appeared a single time. A read error may produce the germline difference seen at one junction end. In nucleotides, the CDR3 is TGTGCCTGGAGTGTTGGGGTCGGAGGATCCTATGGCTACCCCTTC. Translation gives CAWSVGVGGSYGYPF. The V gene is TRBV30, the J gene TRBJ1-2; D uncertain. This CDR3 region has 15 residues. From germline, CDR1 is GTSNPN and CDR2 SVGIG (reference sequence).

A few counts support this clone. J is TRBJ2-3 and V is TRBV5-1; TRBD2 matches at 9 bases. Germline CDR1 is SGHRS and CDR2 is YFSETQ. The V gene end was trimmed by 0 bases and the J gene end by 0 bases; junction bases not matched to a gene: 2. The CDR3 runs to 16 residues. This CDR3 reads CASSLASGVSTDTQYF. The CDR3 DNA is TGCGCCAGCAGCTTGGCTAGCGGGGTTAGCACAGATACGCAGTATTTT.

The V and J genes are TRBV10-3 and TRBJ2-3; D gene unclear. Trimming pared 3 bases from V and 2 bases from J, leaving 12 bases between. The CDR3 spans 15 residues. CDR1 is ENHRY and CDR2 is SYGVKD in the germline V gene. The CDR3 reads CAISDFSEPTDTQYF. Here the CDR3 DNA reads TGTGCCATCAGTGACTTCAGCGAACCCACAGATACGCAGTATTTT.

The table lists this clone with a few counts. This sequence joins TRBV7-8 and TRBJ1-1; D gene uncertain. The CDR3 extends over 14 amino acids. Trimming took 2 bases from V and 1 from J, leaving 8 bases between them. The germline V gene has CDR1 SGHVS and CDR2 FQNEAQ. CDR3 sequence (DNA): TGTGCCAGCAGCTTAAGACACCAGAACACTGAAGCTTTCTTT. Protein product: CASSLRHQNTEAFF.

The chain is built from TRBV7-2 and TRBJ2-1; the D gene is possibly TRBD2 (7 bases). The CDR3 length is 16 residues. Germline CDR1 reads SGHTA; CDR2 reads FQGNSA. V lost 4 bases to trimming and J lost 8 bases, with 21 bases between them. The chain's CDR3 is CASSSPRGGRGDEQFF. The CDR3, as DNA: TGTGCCAGCAGCTCCCCTAGGGGGGGCCGGGGGGATGAGCAGTTCTTC. Combining the CDR3 with reference TRBV7-2 and TRBJ2-1 gives the whole variable domain GAGVSQSPSNKVTEKGKDVELRCDPISGHTALYWYRQSLGQGLEFLIYFQGNSAPDKSGLPSDRFSAERTGGSVSTLTIQRTQQEDSAVYLCASSSPRGGRGDEQFFGPGTRLTVL.

This clone was detected only a few times. The chain is built from TRBV5-1 and TRBJ2-2; the D gene is possibly TRBD2 (5 bases). V lost 2 bases, J lost 0 bases, and 8 bases lay in between. This CDR3 region has 15 residues. Looked up from germline, CDR1 is SGHRS and CDR2 is YFSETQ. The CDR3 loop reads CASSFQEANTGELFF. The CDR3 region has the DNA TGCGCCAGCAGCTTTCAGGAGGCGAACACCGGGGAGCTGTTTTTT.

The CDR3 spells CASSVGVPGADTQYF. CDR3 DNA sequence: TGTGCCAGCAGCGTAGGCGTCCCGGGGGCAGATACGCAGTATTTT. V is TRBV9 and J is TRBJ2-3; tentative D call: TRBD2 (6 bases). Germline V gives CDR1 SGDLS, CDR2 YYNGEE. The V gene lost 0 bases and the J gene lost 4 bases, with 12 bases spanning the gap. The CDR3 is 15 residues long.

The rearrangement uses TRBV5-6 and TRBJ2-5; 10 bases align to TRBD1. The J call may be faulty, since TRBJ2-7 better matches the DNA end. This CDR3 contains 19 residues. The V gene's germline CDR1 is SGHDT and CDR2 YYEEEE. CDR3 in DNA: TGTGCCAGCAGCTTTACACGGCGTTCTGACAGGGGGCGCACCTACGAGCAGTACTTC. Protein sequence: CASSFTRRSDRGRTYEQYF.

This clone was seen more than once but under ten times. The chain recombines TRBV5-1 with TRBJ1-5; no firm D call. The ends were cut back, 6 bases at V and 4 bases at J, with 17 bases in the middle. CDR1 is SGHRS, CDR2 YFSETQ, per germline. The CDR3 has 15 residues. In DNA, the CDR3 is TGCGCCAGCACCCTTATTGGGCAGACAAATCAGCCCCAGCATTTT. The encoded protein is CASTLIGQTNQPQHF.

The chain is built from TRBV19 and TRBJ1-4; 8 bases are shared with TRBD1. Germline V gene lookup returns CDR1 LNHDA and CDR2 SQIVND (reference sequence). The junction had 4 bases not matched to a gene; V was cut back by 7 bases and J by 3 bases. The CDR3 totals 14 residues. The CDR3 loop is CASKTGGANEKLFF. The CDR3 nucleotides are TGTGCCAGTAAAACAGGGGGTGCTAATGAAAAACTGTTTTTT.

The chain joins TRBV20-1 to TRBJ2-1; no definite D call. Germline CDR1 is DFQATT and CDR2 is SNEGSKA (reference sequence). V lost 7 bases and J 6 bases, leaving 7 bases between the germline ends. This CDR3 is 10 amino acids long. The CDR3, as DNA: TGCAGTGGCTACGCCAATGAGCAGTTCTTC. Translated: CSGYANEQFF.

The chain combines TRBV5-1 with TRBJ1-1; tentatively, D is TRBD1 (5 bases). Germline V gene data show CDR1 as SGHRS and CDR2 as YFSETQ. Trimming took off 0 bases at V and 6 bases at J, with 15 bases between the two ends. The CDR3 is made up of 15 amino acids. CDR3 DNA: TGCGCCAGCAGCTTGGCCGGAGGAGGGGCCGCTGAAGCTTTCTTT. This translates into CASSLAGGGAAEAFF.

The chain recombines TRBV5-1 with TRBJ2-3, with D tentatively TRBD2 (5 bases). The CDR3 has 11 amino acids. V lost 0 bases to trimming and J lost 11 bases, with 7 bases between them. CDR1 SGHRS and CDR2 YFSETQ come from the germline V gene. The CDR3 bases are TGCGCCAGCAGCTTGGACCGGGGGCAGTATTTT. Its translation: CASSLDRGQYF.

The chain carries TRBV18 and TRBJ1-2, with 12 bases identical to TRBD1. From germline, CDR1 is KGHSH and CDR2 LQKENI. The junction had 9 bases not matched to a gene; V was cut back by 3 bases and J by 7 bases. This CDR3 has 16 residues. In DNA form, the CDR3 reads TGTGCCAGCTCACCCCCCGGGACAGGGGGCCGAGTTGGCTACACCTTC. Translated, it gives CASSPPGTGGRVGYTF.

The chain uses TRBV4-1 and TRBJ1-1; 7 bases fit TRBD1. Germline loops: CDR1 MGHRA, CDR2 YSYEKL. There are 16 residues in the CDR3. The trim removed 3 bases at V and 4 bases at J, leaving 11 bases unmatched. CDR3 DNA: TGCGCCAGCAGCCAGCCGGGACAGAGGCTGGGCACTGAAGCTTTCTTT. Its translation is CASSQPGQRLGTEAFF.

This clone has more than one count but fewer than ten. The chain employs TRBV5-4 and TRBJ2-3, with 8 nucleotides matching TRBD2. Trimming at V came to 0 bases and at J to 0 bases, leaving 3 bases not matched to a gene. This CDR3 region has 16 residues. Germline V gene sequence: CDR1 SGHNT, CDR2 YYREEE (reference sequence). The CDR3 protein is CASSLGSGRSTDTQYF. CDR3 DNA sequence: TGTGCCAGCAGCTTGGGAAGCGGGAGAAGCACAGATACGCAGTATTTT.

This rearrangement joins TRBV2 to TRBJ1-5, with D perhaps TRBD1 (5 bases). Trimming pared 2 bases from V and 0 bases from J, leaving 8 bases between. Germline V gene data show CDR1 as SNHLY and CDR2 as FYNNEI. CDR3 length: 15 amino acids. The CDR3 DNA follows: TGTGCCAGCAGTGAATCACAGGATAGCAATCAGCCCCAGCATTTT. Amino acid sequence: CASSESQDSNQPQHF. The full variable domain, completed using reference TRBV2 and TRBJ1-5, is EPEVTQTPSHQVTQMGQEVILRCVPISNHLYFYWYRQILGQKVEFLVSFYNNEISEKSEIFDDQFSVERPDGSNFTLKIRSTKLEDSAMYFCASSESQDSNQPQHFGDGTRLSIL.